Here is one T cell receptor (beta chain) with its context. Its antigen is unidentified. The germline V and J ends were trimmed by 0 bases and 6 bases, with 14 bases remaining between them. CDR3 length equals 15 residues. Per the germline V gene, CDR1 is SGHRS and CDR2 is YFSETQ. These data originate in a study of shared clonotypes between healthy human individuals. Points from the study as a whole: Researchers sampled blood only, noting tissue repertoires likely differ. Naive CD4 clonotype sharing across four donors was 4.5% to 6%.

Data came from immunoSEQ multiplex PCR; TCRdb stores just in-frame clones and leaves some out. The sample records over 2 million clones, roughly 92% being singletons. Sample: naive CD4+ T cells from PBMCs. Specified subset: CD45RA+ positively selected. V usage is TRBV5-1 and J usage is TRBJ2-3; tentatively, D is TRBD1 (7 bases). The source is a young man in good health. Some clones in this sample may be carry-over from other donors' samples. The CDR3 here is CASSLEAGGYDTQYF. The CDR3 DNA reads as TGCGCCAGCAGCTTGGAGGCAGGGGGGTACGATACGCAGTATTTT.